The source of this T cell receptor beta chain is a study of T-cell reconstitution after alpha-beta-depleted transplantation in children. A TCRbeta library incorporating unique molecular identifiers was prepared. Each CDR3 protein gets one entry after TCRdb re-called the PCR reads with MiXCR. The sample holds 420,000 or so distinct CDR3 sequences, approximately 11% seen once. Germline V gene lookup returns CDR1 DFQATT and CDR2 SNEGSKA (reference sequence). The length of the CDR3 is 15 residues. Between the trimmed V and J ends, which lost 0 bases and 0 bases, there was a span of 11 bases. Here the sequenced sample was PBMCs from the stem cell graft donor, taken from the stem cell graft. The source is a human donor who donated a stem cell graft to a child with acute myeloid leukemia. The chain recombines TRBV20-1 with TRBJ1-1; D gene ambiguous. CDR3 in amino acids: CSAREFSMMNTEAFF. In DNA, the CDR3 is TGCAGTGCTAGAGAATTCTCGATGATGAACACTGAAGCTTTCTTT.